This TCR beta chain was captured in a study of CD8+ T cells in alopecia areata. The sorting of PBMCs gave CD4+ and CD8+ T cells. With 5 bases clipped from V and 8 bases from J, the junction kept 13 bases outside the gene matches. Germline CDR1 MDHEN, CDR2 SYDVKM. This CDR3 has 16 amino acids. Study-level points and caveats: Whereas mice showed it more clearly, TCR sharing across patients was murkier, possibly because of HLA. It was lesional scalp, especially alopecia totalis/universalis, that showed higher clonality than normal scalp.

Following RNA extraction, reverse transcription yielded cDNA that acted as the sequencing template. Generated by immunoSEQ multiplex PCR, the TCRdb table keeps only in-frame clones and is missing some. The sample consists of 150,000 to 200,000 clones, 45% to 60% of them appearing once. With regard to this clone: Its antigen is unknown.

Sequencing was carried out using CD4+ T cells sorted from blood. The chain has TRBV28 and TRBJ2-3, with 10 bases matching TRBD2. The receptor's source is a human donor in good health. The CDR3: CASSHSASGSSLTQYF. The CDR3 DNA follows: TGTGCCAGCAGTCACTCGGCTAGCGGGAGTTCCCTTACGCAGTATTTT.